This TCR beta chain was captured in a study of human T cells and chemical hapten exposure. About the research overall: Diagnoses of alopecia areata, totalis or universalis occurred in mostly female patients.

V was shortened by 1 base and J by 3 bases, with 7 bases between the two germline ends. Germline values: CDR1 LGHNA, CDR2 YSLEER. This CDR3 contains 13 residues. One entry per CDR3 protein results from TCRdb running MiXCR on the RACE reads. The table lists roughly 100,000 distinct CDR3 sequences, 30% to 35% of them singletons. The time point denotes: patch test 3, about 24 weeks after DPC sensitization. Treatment meaning: therapeutic diphenylcyclopropenone sensitization with weekly scalp DPC. The V call is TRBV4-3, the J call TRBJ2-7; the D is unclear. Sequenced material: whole blood, taken in connection with sensitization to the hapten diphenylcyclopropenone (DPC). This clonotype originated in a man aged 40-49 years with alopecia areata. Some clones in this sample may be carry-over from other donors' samples. CDR3 amino acids: CASSQGPIYEQYF. As DNA, the CDR3 is TGCGCCAGCAGCCAAGGGCCCATCTACGAGCAGTACTTC.